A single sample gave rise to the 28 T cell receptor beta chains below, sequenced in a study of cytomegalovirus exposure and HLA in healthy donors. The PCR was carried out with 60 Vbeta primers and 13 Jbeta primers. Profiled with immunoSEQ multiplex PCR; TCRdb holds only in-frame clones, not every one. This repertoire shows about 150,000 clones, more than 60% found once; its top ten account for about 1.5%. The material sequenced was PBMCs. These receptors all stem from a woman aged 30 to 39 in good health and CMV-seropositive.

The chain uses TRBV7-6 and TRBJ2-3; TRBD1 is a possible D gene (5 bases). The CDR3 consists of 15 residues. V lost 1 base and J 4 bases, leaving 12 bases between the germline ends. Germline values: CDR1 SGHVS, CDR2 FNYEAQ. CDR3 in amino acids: CASSLVGAGADTQYF. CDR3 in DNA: TGTGCCAGCAGCTTAGTAGGGGCAGGAGCAGATACGCAGTATTTT.

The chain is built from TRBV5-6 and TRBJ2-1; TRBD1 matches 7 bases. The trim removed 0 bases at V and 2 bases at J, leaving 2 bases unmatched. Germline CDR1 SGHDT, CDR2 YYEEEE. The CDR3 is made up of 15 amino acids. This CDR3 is CASSLGQGAYNEQFF. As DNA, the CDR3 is TGTGCCAGCAGCTTGGGACAGGGAGCCTACAATGAGCAGTTCTTC.

This chain's CDR3 is CASRVSASDDTQYF. For the CDR3, the DNA is TGTGCCAGCAGAGTCTCGGCTAGCGACGATACGCAGTATTTT. V usage is TRBV9 and J usage is TRBJ2-3, with a weak D call TRBD2 (6 bases). The CDR3 runs 14 residues. The germline CDR1 and CDR2 sequences are SGDLS and YYNGEE. V was clipped by 5 bases and J by 6 bases, with 16 bases between them.

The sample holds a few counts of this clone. CDR3 sequence: CASSVYSGSSYNEQFF. For the CDR3, the DNA is TGTGCCAGCAGCGTCTATAGCGGGAGCTCCTACAATGAGCAGTTCTTC. The chain joins TRBV7-9 to TRBJ2-1; 9 positions agree with TRBD2. The CDR3 has 16 amino acids. The V gene's germline CDR1 is SEHNR and CDR2 FQNEAQ (reference sequence). V shed 5 bases, J shed 0 bases, and the junction held 5 bases outside the gene matches.

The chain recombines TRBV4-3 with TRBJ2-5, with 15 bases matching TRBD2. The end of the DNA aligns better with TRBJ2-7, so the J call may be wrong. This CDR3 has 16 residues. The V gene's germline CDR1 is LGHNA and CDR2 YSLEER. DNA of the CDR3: TGCGCCAGCAGCCCGGGACTAGCGGGAGGCCCAAACGAGCAGTACTTC. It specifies CASSPGLAGGPNEQYF.

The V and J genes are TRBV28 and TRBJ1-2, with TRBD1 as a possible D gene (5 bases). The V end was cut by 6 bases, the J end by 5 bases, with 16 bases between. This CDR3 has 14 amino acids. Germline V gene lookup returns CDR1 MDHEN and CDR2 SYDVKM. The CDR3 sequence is CASRLSGGGYGYTF. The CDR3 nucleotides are TGTGCCAGCAGACTAAGTGGGGGGGGATATGGCTACACCTTC.

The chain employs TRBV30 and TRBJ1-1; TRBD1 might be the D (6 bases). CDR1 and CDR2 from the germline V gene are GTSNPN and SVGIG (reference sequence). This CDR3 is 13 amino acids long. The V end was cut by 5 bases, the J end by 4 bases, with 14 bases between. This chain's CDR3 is CAWEGEFRTEAFF. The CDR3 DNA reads TGTGCCTGGGAGGGGGAATTCCGCACTGAAGCTTTCTTT.

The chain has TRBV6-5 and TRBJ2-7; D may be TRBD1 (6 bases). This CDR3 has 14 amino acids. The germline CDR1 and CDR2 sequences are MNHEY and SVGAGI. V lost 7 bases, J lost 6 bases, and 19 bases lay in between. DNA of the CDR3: TGTGCCAGCACCGGGGACAAAATAAATGGCGAGCAGTACTTC. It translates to CASTGDKINGEQYF.

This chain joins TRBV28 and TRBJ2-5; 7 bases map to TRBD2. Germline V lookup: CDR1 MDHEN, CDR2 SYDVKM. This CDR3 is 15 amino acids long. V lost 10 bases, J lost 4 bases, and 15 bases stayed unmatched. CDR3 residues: CATYGAGVAGETQYF. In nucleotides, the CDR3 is TGTGCCACATATGGGGCGGGAGTGGCGGGAGAGACCCAGTACTTC.

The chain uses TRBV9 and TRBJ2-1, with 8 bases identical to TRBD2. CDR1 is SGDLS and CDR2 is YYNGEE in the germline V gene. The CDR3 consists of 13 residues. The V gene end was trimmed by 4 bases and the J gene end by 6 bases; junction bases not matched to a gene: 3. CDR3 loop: CASSPGLANEQFF. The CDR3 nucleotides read TGTGCCAGCAGCCCCGGACTAGCCAATGAGCAGTTCTTC.

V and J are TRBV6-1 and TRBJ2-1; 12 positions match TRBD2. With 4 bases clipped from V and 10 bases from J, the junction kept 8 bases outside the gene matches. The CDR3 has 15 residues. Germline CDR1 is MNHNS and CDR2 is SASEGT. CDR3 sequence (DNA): TGTGCCAGCAGTGGGCGTGGACTAGCGGGGTTGGAGCAGTTCTTC. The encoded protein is CASSGRGLAGLEQFF.

The CDR3 sequence is CASSLQGLGGYEQYF. CDR3 bases: TGTGCCAGCAGTTTACAGGGTCTTGGCGGCTACGAGCAGTACTTC. The rearrangement uses TRBV27 and TRBJ2-7, with D maybe TRBD1 (5 bases). The germline V and J ends were trimmed by 2 bases and 3 bases, with 14 bases remaining between them. Germline V gives CDR1 MNHEY, CDR2 SMNVEV (reference sequence). The CDR3 totals 15 residues.

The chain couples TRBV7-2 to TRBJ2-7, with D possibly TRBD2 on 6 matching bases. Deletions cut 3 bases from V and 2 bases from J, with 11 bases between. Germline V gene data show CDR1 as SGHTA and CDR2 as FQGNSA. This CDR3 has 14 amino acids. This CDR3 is CASSFPGLTYEQYF. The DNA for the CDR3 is TGTGCCAGCAGCTTCCCGGGACTTACCTACGAGCAGTACTTC. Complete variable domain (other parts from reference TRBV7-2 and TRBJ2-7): GAGVSQSPSNKVTEKGKDVELRCDPISGHTALYWYRQSLGQGLEFLIYFQGNSAPDKSGLPSDRFSAERTGGSVSTLTIQRTQQEDSAVYLCASSFPGLTYEQYFGPGTRLTVT.

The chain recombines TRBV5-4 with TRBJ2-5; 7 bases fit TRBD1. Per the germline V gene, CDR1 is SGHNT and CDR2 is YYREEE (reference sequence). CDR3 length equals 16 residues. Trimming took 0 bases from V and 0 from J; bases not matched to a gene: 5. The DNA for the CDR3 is TGTGCCAGCAGCTTGGAACAGGGGATGTACCAAGAGACCCAGTACTTC. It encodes CASSLEQGMYQETQYF.

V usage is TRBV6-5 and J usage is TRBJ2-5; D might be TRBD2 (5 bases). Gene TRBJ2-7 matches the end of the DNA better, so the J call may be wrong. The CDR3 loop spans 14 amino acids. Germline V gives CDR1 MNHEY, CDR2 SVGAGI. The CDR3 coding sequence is TGTGCCAGCAGTGACCTGGGAGCCGCGCTCGAGCAGTACTTC. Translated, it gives CASSDLGAALEQYF.

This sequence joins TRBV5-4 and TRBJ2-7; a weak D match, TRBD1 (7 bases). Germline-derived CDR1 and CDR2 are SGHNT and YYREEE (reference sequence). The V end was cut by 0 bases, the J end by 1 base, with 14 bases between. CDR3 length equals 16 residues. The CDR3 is CASSLALTGRSYEQYF. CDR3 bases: TGTGCCAGCAGCTTGGCCCTGACAGGGAGGTCCTACGAGCAGTACTTC.

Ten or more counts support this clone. CDR3 loop: CASSQERVTGGGYEQYF. CDR3 coding DNA: TGCGCCAGCAGCCAAGAAAGGGTGACAGGGGGCGGGTACGAGCAGTACTTC. This rearrangement joins TRBV4-3 to TRBJ2-7, with 10 bases aligning to TRBD1. Germline V gene sequence: CDR1 LGHNA, CDR2 YSLEER. This CDR3 has 17 amino acids. J was trimmed by 4 bases and V by 0 bases; bases with no gene match: 9.

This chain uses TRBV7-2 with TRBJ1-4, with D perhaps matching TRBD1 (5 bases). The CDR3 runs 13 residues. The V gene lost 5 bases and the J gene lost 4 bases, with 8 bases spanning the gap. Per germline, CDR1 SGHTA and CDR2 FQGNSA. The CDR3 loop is CASSGDSNEKLFF. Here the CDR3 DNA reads TGTGCCAGCAGCGGCGACAGTAATGAAAAACTGTTTTTT.

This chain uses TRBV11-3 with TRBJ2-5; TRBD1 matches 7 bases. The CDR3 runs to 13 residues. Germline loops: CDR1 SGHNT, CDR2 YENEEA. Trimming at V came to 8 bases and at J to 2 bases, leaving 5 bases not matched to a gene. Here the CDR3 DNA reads TGTGCCAGCGAACGGGACAGACAAGAGACCCAGTACTTC. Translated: CASERDRQETQYF.

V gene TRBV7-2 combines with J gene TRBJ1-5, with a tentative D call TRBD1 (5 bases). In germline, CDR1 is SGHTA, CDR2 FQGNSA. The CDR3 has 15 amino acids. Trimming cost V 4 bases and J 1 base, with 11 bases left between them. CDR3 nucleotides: TGTGCCAGCAGCTACTCTGGGGGGAGCAATCAGCCCCAGCATTTT. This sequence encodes CASSYSGGSNQPQHF.

This chain's CDR3 is CASSRTASTDTQYF. The CDR3, as DNA: TGCGCCAGCAGCCGGACAGCTAGCACAGATACGCAGTATTTT. The chain has TRBV4-3 and TRBJ2-3; a weak D match, TRBD1 (6 bases). This CDR3 has 14 residues. V was clipped by 4 bases and J by 0 bases, with 8 bases between them. Germline V CDR1 and CDR2: LGHNA, YSLEER.

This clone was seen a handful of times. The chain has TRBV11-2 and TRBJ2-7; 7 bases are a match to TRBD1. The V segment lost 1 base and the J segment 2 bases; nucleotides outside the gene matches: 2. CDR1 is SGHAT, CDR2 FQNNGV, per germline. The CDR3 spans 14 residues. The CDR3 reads CASSLGTGAYEQYF. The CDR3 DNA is TGTGCCAGCAGCTTAGGGACAGGCGCCTACGAGCAGTACTTC.

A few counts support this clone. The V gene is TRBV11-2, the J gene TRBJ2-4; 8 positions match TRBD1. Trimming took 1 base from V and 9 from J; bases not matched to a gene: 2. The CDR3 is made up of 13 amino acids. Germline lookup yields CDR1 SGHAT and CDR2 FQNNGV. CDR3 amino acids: CASSLGGQAIQYF. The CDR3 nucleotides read TGTGCCAGCAGCTTAGGGGGACAGGCCATTCAGTACTTC.

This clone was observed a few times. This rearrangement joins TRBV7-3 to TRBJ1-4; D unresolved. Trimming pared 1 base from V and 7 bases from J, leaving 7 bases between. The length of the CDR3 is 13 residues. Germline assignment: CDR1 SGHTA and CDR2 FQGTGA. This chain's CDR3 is CASSLIPGEKLFF. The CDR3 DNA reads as TGTGCCAGCAGCTTAATTCCAGGTGAAAAACTGTTTTTT.

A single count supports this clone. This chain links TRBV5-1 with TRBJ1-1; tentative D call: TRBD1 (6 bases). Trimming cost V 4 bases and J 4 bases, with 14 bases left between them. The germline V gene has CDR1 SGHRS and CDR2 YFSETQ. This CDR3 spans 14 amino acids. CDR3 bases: TGCGCCAGCAGCGAACCAGGGGTCGGCACTGAAGCTTTCTTT. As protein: CASSEPGVGTEAFF.

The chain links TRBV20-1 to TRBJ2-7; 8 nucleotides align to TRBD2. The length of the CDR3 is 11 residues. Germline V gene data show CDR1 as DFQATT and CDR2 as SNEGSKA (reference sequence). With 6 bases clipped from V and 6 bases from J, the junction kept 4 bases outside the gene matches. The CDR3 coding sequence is TGCAGTGCCCTGACTAGCGCCGAGCAGTACTTC. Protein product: CSALTSAEQYF.

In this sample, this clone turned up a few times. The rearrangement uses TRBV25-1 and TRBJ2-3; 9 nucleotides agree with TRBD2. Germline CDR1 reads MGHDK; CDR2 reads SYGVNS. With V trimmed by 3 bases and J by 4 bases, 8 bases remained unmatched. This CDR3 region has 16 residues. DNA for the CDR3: TGTGCCAGCAGTGACCTATCGACTAGCGGTCCAGATACGCAGTATTTT. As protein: CASSDLSTSGPDTQYF.

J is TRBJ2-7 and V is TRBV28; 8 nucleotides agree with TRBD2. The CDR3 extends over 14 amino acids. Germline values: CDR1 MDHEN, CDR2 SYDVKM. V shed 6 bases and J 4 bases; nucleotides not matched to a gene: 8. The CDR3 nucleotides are TGTGCCAGCAGACTTAGCGGGAATAGGTACGAGCAGTACTTC. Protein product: CASRLSGNRYEQYF.